What follows are 24 T cell receptor beta chains derived from one specimen sequenced in a study of blood T cells in healthy people across ages. Through a sample-barcoded 5' primer and a J-beta primer mix, a second PCR was run for roughly 7 to 12 cycles. Each CDR3 protein is one row after TCRdb ran MiXCR on the 5' RACE reads. The sample yields 650,000 to 1,000,000 distinct CDR3 sequences, 36% seen once. Sequenced: blood. Receptors originate from a man in his late teens or twenties in good health.

This clonotype was counted once. The chain joins TRBV10-3 to TRBJ1-1, with D possibly TRBD1 on 5 matching bases. The ends were cut back, 0 bases at V and 5 bases at J, with 13 bases in the middle. Germline V gives CDR1 ENHRY, CDR2 SYGVKD. The CDR3 has 15 residues. CDR3 sequence reads: CAISESAGMGTEAFF. CDR3 DNA sequence: TGTGCCATCAGTGAGTCCGCAGGGATGGGGACTGAAGCTTTCTTT.

This chain joins TRBV12-3 or TRBV12-4 and TRBJ1-1; D is ambiguous. Trimming took 1 base from V and 4 from J, leaving 7 bases between them. This CDR3 region has 13 residues. The CDR3 DNA sequence: TGTGCCAGCAGTTTAGGACGGACCACTGAAGCTTTCTTT. This codes for CASSLGRTTEAFF.

In its sample, this clonotype was seen a few times. The chain carries TRBV28 and TRBJ1-3, with D perhaps TRBD1 (5 bases). The V gene's germline CDR1 is MDHEN and CDR2 SYDVKM. The V gene lost 4 bases and the J gene lost 1 base, with 11 bases spanning the gap. CDR3 length: 15 residues. Here the CDR3 DNA reads TGTGCCAGCAGTTCCGGGACTCTTTCTGGAAACACCATATATTTT. This translates into CASSSGTLSGNTIYF. The variable domain in full, completed from reference TRBV28 and TRBJ1-3, reads DVKVTQSSRYLVKRTGEKVFLECVQDMDHENMFWYRQDPGLGLRLIYFSYDVKMKEKGDIPEGYSVSREKKERFSLILESASTNQTSMYLCASSSGTLSGNTIYFGEGSWLTVV.

This chain links TRBV3-1 with TRBJ1-1, with 10 nucleotides matching TRBD1. J lost 1 base, V lost 5 bases, and 16 bases had no gene match. Germline V lookup: CDR1 LGHDT, CDR2 YNNKEL (reference sequence). The CDR3 covers 19 residues. CDR3 sequence reads: CASSGEITGTGVWNTEAFF. CDR3 coding DNA: TGTGCCAGCAGCGGAGAAATAACCGGGACAGGGGTTTGGAACACTGAAGCTTTCTTT.

The chain uses TRBV5-1 and TRBJ2-7; TRBD2 might be the D (5 bases). V dropped 1 base and J dropped 6 bases, with 14 bases sitting between them. CDR1 SGHRS and CDR2 YFSETQ come from the germline V gene. The CDR3 is 14 amino acids. CDR3 protein: CASSLLLSEPEQYF. The CDR3 DNA is TGCGCCAGCAGCTTGCTCCTTAGCGAACCCGAGCAGTACTTC.

The chain is built from TRBV6-6 and TRBJ2-3, with a tentative D call TRBD2 (6 bases). V was pared by 4 bases and J by 6 bases, with 17 bases between. CDR1 is MNHNY, CDR2 SVGAGI, per germline (reference sequence). CDR3 length: 15 residues. CDR3 sequence reads: CASSSRDFQSDTQYF. In DNA form, the CDR3 reads TGTGCCAGCAGTTCCCGGGACTTTCAATCGGATACGCAGTATTTT.

This clonotype was seen a few times. The rearrangement uses TRBV12-3 or TRBV12-4 and TRBJ2-1; no firm D call. The CDR3 contains 13 residues. Deletions cut 1 base from V and 13 bases from J, with 14 bases between. CDR3 protein: CASSLGLQETQFF. The CDR3 DNA reads as TGTGCCAGCAGTTTAGGGTTACAAGAGACCCAGTTCTTC.

This clonotype was detected a few times. This chain joins TRBV3-1 and TRBJ2-3; TRBD1 is a possible D gene (5 bases). This CDR3 has 14 residues. Germline CDR1 is LGHDT and CDR2 is YNNKEL (reference sequence). The V end was cut by 4 bases, the J end by 4 bases, with 12 bases between. This CDR3 is CASSLVSRADTQYF. CDR3 in DNA: TGTGCCAGCAGCCTCGTGTCCAGGGCAGATACGCAGTATTTT.

As to this clonotype: A much bigger clone sits one base away, suggesting this may be a read error. This rearrangement joins TRBV7-2 to TRBJ2-3; 7 positions match TRBD2. The CDR3 length is 16 residues. Germline V gene data show CDR1 as SGHTA and CDR2 as FQGNSA. CDR3 nucleotide sequence: TGTGCCGGCAGCTTGGGCGGGGGAAAAAGCACAGATACGCAGTATTTT. Translated: CAGSLGGGKSTDTQYF.

The gene calls are TRBV20-1 and TRBJ2-1; 12 positions match TRBD2. This CDR3 comprises 17 residues. The germline V gene encodes CDR1 DFQATT and CDR2 SNEGSKA (reference sequence). The trim removed 3 bases at V and 3 bases at J, leaving 9 bases unmatched. CDR3 loop: CSASDSLAGGFYNEQFF. The CDR3 nucleotides read TGCAGTGCTAGCGACTCACTAGCGGGGGGATTCTACAATGAGCAGTTCTTC.

With regard to this clonotype: Because it lacks the conserved phenylalanine or tryptophan at the end, this CDR3 is likely a read error. This chain links TRBV12-3 or TRBV12-4 with TRBJ2-5; TRBD1 matches at 7 bases. The tail of the sequence fits TRBJ2-4 better, so the J call may be wrong. This CDR3 spans 14 amino acids. This CDR3 reads CASRPTGLKNIQYS. CDR3 nucleotides: TGTGCCAGCAGGCCGACAGGGTTAAAAAACATTCAGTACTCC.

This clonotype came up a few times. V gene TRBV20-1 combines with J gene TRBJ2-5, with no clear D. V lost 4 bases and J 11 bases, leaving 23 bases between the germline ends. This CDR3 is 14 amino acids long. CDR1 DFQATT and CDR2 SNEGSKA come from the germline V gene (reference sequence). The CDR3 DNA sequence: TGCAGTGCTACGGGCACCCCACGAGACAATGAGCAGTACTTC. Amino acids: CSATGTPRDNEQYF.

The chain carries TRBV11-2 and TRBJ1-2; possibly TRBD1 for D (6 bases). Trimming pared 6 bases from V and 5 bases from J, leaving 22 bases between. Germline V lookup: CDR1 SGHAT, CDR2 FQNNGV. There are 16 residues in the CDR3. For the CDR3, the DNA is TGTGCCAGCAGTCCATCCGGCCTGGGGGCGTTTTATGGCTACACCTTC. Translating it yields CASSPSGLGAFYGYTF.

This clonotype has only a few counts. The V and J genes are TRBV6-2 or TRBV6-3 and TRBJ1-6; D may be TRBD1 (5 bases). CDR1 is MNHEY, CDR2 SVGEGT, per germline. Trimming left V 5 bases short and J 7 bases short, with 18 bases between. The length of the CDR3 is 16 residues. The CDR3 region has the DNA TGTGCCAGCAGTCTTGATCCGGGACGGAAAAATTCACCCCTCCACTTT. Translated, it gives CASSLDPGRKNSPLHF.

This chain links TRBV3-1 with TRBJ2-1; 8 bases match TRBD2. The V segment lost 3 bases and the J segment 8 bases; nucleotides outside the gene matches: 3. CDR3 length: 13 residues. Germline V gene sequence: CDR1 LGHDT, CDR2 YNNKEL (reference sequence). Here the CDR3 reads CASSQGLGHEQFF. The CDR3 bases are TGTGCCAGCAGCCAGGGACTAGGACATGAGCAGTTCTTC.

As DNA, the CDR3 is TGTGCCAGCACCCCCGGGACATGGAACACCATATATTTT. Translating it yields CASTPGTWNTIYF. The chain has TRBV12-3 or TRBV12-4 and TRBJ1-3; a weak D match, TRBD1 (6 bases). V lost 7 bases and J 7 bases, leaving 14 bases between the germline ends. This CDR3 has 13 residues.

This clonotype was seen only a few times. The chain is built from TRBV7-9 and TRBJ2-1; D not certain. With 7 bases removed from V and 7 bases from J, the gap between germline ends came to 11 bases. The CDR3 runs 12 residues. Per the germline V gene, CDR1 is SEHNR and CDR2 is FQNEAQ (reference sequence). The CDR3 region is CASTVSPNEQFF. CDR3 DNA sequence: TGTGCCAGCACCGTTTCCCCAAATGAGCAGTTCTTC.

This clonotype was counted only a few times. V gene TRBV7-2 combines with J gene TRBJ2-7, with D possibly TRBD1 on 6 matching bases. The CDR3 contains 15 residues. Trimming left V 1 base short and J 4 bases short, with 14 bases between. The germline CDR1 and CDR2 sequences are SGHTA and FQGNSA. CDR3 sequence: CASSLVNAQGYEQYF. DNA for the CDR3: TGTGCCAGCAGCTTAGTGAACGCACAGGGTTACGAGCAGTACTTC. The complete variable domain, with remaining parts taken from reference TRBV7-2 and TRBJ2-7, reads GAGVSQSPSNKVTEKGKDVELRCDPISGHTALYWYRQSLGQGLEFLIYFQGNSAPDKSGLPSDRFSAERTGGSVSTLTIQRTQQEDSAVYLCASSLVNAQGYEQYFGPGTRLTVT.

The V and J genes are TRBV5-1 and TRBJ2-3, with 9 bases matching TRBD2. This CDR3 comprises 15 residues. Germline V gene data show CDR1 as SGHRS and CDR2 as YFSETQ. V was clipped by 0 bases and J by 5 bases; unmatched bases: 4. The CDR3 DNA reads TGCGCCAGCAGCTTGGATAGCGGGGGAATAGATACGCAGTATTTT. Amino acid sequence: CASSLDSGGIDTQYF.

This sequence joins TRBV5-6 and TRBJ2-5; D gene unclear. The CDR3 runs 12 residues. The germline V gene encodes CDR1 SGHDT and CDR2 YYEEEE. Trimming stripped 1 base from V and 11 bases from J, with 12 bases between. The CDR3 nucleotides read TGTGCCAGCAGCTTGACCGAGGATGAGCAGTACTTC. Residues: CASSLTEDEQYF.

This clonotype occurred a few times. CDR3 protein: CASSPTGDLSSTDTQYF. The CDR3 DNA reads as TGTGCCAGCAGCCCGACAGGGGACCTCTCTAGCACAGATACGCAGTATTTT. The chain has TRBV3-1 and TRBJ2-3; 8 nucleotides match TRBD1. The CDR3 has 17 residues. Germline lookup yields CDR1 LGHDT and CDR2 YNNKEL (reference sequence). V dropped 4 bases and J dropped 0; count of bases not matched to a gene: 9.

In this sample, this clonotype turned up a few times. The chain is built from TRBV7-2 and TRBJ2-5; 9 bases line up with TRBD2. Germline assignment: CDR1 SGHTA and CDR2 FQGNSA. CDR3 size: 18 residues. With 5 bases clipped from V and 1 base from J, the junction kept 14 bases outside the gene matches. CDR3 sequence: CASSPGHLAGHTQETQYF. The CDR3 nucleotides read TGTGCCAGCAGCCCGGGACACCTAGCGGGGCACACCCAAGAGACCCAGTACTTC.

The V gene is TRBV9, the J gene TRBJ1-5; the D gene is possibly TRBD1 (6 bases). The CDR3 extends over 15 amino acids. Germline V lookup: CDR1 SGDLS, CDR2 YYNGEE. V was cut by 3 bases and J by 3 bases, with 13 bases left in between. The CDR3 region is CASSGGGFNNQPQHF. In DNA, the CDR3 is TGTGCCAGCAGCGGAGGGGGGTTTAACAATCAGCCCCAGCATTTT.

This clonotype was detected ten times or more. The rearrangement links TRBV20-1 to TRBJ1-2, with D unclear. The ends were cut back, 1 base at V and 2 bases at J, with 5 bases in the middle. Germline V CDR1 and CDR2: DFQATT, SNEGSKA (reference sequence). The CDR3 covers 12 residues. DNA for the CDR3: TGCAGTGCTAGAGCCCTAAACTATGGCTACACCTTC. It is translated as CSARALNYGYTF.